This entry describes one T cell receptor (beta chain). The sample originates from a study of control samples from healthy donors and cancer patients. The germline V gene has CDR1 MDHEN and CDR2 SYDVKM. The length of the CDR3 is 13 residues. V was clipped by 3 bases and J by 2 bases, with 5 bases between them. Libraries were prepared by immunoSEQ multiplex PCR; TCRdb keeps only in-frame clonotypes and omits some of them. The data show under 70,000 clones, 90% seen once. The chain recombines TRBV28 with TRBJ1-3; unclear D gene. Sequencing was performed on PBMCs. The sequence was collected from a woman between 45 and 65 years old with colorectal cancer. The CDR3 region is CASSLPTGNTIYF. Written as DNA, the CDR3 is TGTGCCAGCAGTTTGCCCACTGGAAACACCATATATTTT.